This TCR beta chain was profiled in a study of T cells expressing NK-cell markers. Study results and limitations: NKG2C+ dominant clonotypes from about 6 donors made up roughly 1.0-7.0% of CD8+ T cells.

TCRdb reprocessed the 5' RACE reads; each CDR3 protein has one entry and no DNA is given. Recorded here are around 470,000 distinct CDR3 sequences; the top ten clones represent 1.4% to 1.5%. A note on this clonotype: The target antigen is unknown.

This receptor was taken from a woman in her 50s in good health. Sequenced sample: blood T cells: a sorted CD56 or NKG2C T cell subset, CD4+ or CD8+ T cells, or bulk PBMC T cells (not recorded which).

The chain's CDR3 is CSAQNVARTYEQYF. The chain has TRBV20-1 and TRBJ2-7. Germline CDR1 is DFQATT and CDR2 is SNEGSKA (reference sequence). The CDR3 is 14 residues long.